The clone carrying this T cell receptor beta chain was counted once. CDR3 length: 15 amino acids. V lost 0 bases and J 11 bases, leaving 19 bases between the germline ends. CDR1 MGHRA and CDR2 YSYEKL come from the germline V gene. This sample was included in a study of identical twins. TCRdb ran MiXCR on the 5' RACE reads and lists one entry per CDR3 protein. This sample has about 1.7 million distinct CDR3 sequences; around 29% occur once, and the top ten carry more than 0.25%. The J gene is TRBJ2-5, the V gene TRBV4-1; tentatively, D is TRBD1 or TRBD2 (7 bases each). The receptor was derived from a newborn girl in good health. The specimen sequenced was cord blood. The CDR3 loop reads CASSQEGGGYNEQYF. DNA of the CDR3: TGCGCCAGCAGCCAAGAGGGAGGGGGCTACAATGAGCAGTACTTC.